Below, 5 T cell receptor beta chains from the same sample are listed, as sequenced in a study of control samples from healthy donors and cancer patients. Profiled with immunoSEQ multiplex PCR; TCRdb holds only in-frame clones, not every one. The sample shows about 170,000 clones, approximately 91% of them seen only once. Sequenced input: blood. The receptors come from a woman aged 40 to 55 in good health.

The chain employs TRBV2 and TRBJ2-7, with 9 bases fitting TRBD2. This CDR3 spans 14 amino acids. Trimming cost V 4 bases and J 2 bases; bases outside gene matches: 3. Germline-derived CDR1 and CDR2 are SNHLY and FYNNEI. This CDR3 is CASSVSGGPYEQYF. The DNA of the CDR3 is TGTGCCAGCAGTGTTAGCGGGGGCCCCTACGAGCAGTACTTC.

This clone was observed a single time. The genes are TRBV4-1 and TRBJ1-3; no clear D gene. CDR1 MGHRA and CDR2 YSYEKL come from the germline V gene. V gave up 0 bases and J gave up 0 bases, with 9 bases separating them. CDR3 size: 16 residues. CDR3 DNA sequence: TGCGCCAGCAGCCAAGAGGGGTTAGGCTCTGGAAACACCATATATTTT. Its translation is CASSQEGLGSGNTIYF.

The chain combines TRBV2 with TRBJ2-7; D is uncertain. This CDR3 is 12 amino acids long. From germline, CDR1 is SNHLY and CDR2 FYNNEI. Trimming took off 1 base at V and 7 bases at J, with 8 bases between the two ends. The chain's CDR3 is CASSEDPMEQYF. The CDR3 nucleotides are TGTGCCAGCAGTGAAGACCCAATGGAGCAGTACTTC.

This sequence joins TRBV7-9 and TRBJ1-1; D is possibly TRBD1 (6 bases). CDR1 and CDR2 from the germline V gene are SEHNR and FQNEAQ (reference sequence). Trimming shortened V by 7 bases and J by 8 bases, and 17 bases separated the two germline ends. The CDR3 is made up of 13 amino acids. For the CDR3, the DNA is TGTGCCAGCAACAACCAGGGGCGGGCCGAAGCTTTCTTT. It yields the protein CASNNQGRAEAFF. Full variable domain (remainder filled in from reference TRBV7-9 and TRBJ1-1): DTGVSQNPRHKITKRGQNVTFRCDPISEHNRLYWYRQTLGQGPEFLTYFQNEAQLEKSRLLSDRFSAERPKGSFSTLEIQRTEQGDSAMYLCASNNQGRAEAFFGQGTRLTVV.

The CDR3 region has the DNA TGTGCCAGCAGCTTGGGGGCAGGGACAAACTATGGCTACACCTTC. This codes for CASSLGAGTNYGYTF. This chain joins TRBV7-6 and TRBJ1-2; tentative D call: TRBD1 (6 bases). V was shortened by 3 bases and J by 2 bases, with 13 bases between the two germline ends. Germline CDR1 and CDR2: SGHVS and FNYEAQ. This CDR3 is 15 amino acids long.